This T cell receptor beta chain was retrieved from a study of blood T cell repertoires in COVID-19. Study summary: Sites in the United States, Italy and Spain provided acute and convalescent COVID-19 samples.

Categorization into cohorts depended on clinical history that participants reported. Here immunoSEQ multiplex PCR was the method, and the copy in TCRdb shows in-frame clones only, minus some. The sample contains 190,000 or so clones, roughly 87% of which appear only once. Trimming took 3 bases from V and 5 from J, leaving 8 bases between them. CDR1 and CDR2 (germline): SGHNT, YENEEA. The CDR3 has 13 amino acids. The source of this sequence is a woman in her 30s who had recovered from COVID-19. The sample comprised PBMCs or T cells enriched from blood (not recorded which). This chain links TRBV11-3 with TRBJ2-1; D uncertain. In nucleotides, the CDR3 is TGTGCCAGCAGCTTCAGGCCGGACAATGAGCAGTTCTTC. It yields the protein CASSFRPDNEQFF.